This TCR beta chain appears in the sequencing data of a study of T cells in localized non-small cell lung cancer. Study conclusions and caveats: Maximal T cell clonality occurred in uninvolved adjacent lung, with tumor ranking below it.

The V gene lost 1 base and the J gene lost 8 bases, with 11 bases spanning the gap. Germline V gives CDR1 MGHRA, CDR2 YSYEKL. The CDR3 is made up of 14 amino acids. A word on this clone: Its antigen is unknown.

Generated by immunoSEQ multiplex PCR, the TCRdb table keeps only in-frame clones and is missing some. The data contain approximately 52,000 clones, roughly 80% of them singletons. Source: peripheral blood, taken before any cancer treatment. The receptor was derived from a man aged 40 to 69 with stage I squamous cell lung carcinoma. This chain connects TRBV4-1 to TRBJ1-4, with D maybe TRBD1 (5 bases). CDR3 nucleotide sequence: TGCGCCAGCAGCCAAGGGGGCTCTGTGGAAAAACTGTTTTTT. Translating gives CASSQGGSVEKLFF.